The 14 T cell receptor beta chains given below trace back to one sample, sequenced in a study of cytotoxic CD8 clonotypes in ibrutinib-treated CLL. Sequencing was performed with immunoSEQ multiplex PCR; in TCRdb, only in-frame clones are kept and a portion is missing. The repertoire holds 150,000 to 200,000 clones, with approximately 91% as singletons. This material consisted of PBMCs, taken at disease progression, from a patient treated with ibrutinib. These receptors were taken from a human donor with chronic lymphocytic leukemia.

This chain links TRBV5-1 with TRBJ1-4, with D unresolved. The CDR3 totals 14 residues. The V gene lost 0 bases and the J gene lost 4 bases, with 7 bases spanning the gap. Germline CDR1 reads SGHRS; CDR2 reads YFSETQ. The CDR3 loop reads CASSLGQFNEKLFF. As DNA, the CDR3 is TGCGCCAGCAGCTTGGGGCAGTTTAATGAAAAACTGTTTTTT.

V and J are TRBV7-2 and TRBJ2-1; D gene unclear. The V gene's germline CDR1 is SGHTA and CDR2 FQGNSA. CDR3 length equals 16 residues. V was clipped by 6 bases and J by 6 bases, with 21 bases between them. CDR3 coding DNA: TGTGCCAGCAGAATCCTTAGCCTCGAGACGGGCAATGAGCAGTTCTTC. Translating gives CASRILSLETGNEQFF. Full variable domain (rest looked up from reference TRBV7-2 and TRBJ2-1): GAGVSQSPSNKVTEKGKDVELRCDPISGHTALYWYRQSLGQGLEFLIYFQGNSAPDKSGLPSDRFSAERTGGSVSTLTIQRTQQEDSAVYLCASRILSLETGNEQFFGPGTRLTVL.

As DNA, the CDR3 is TGTGCCGTACACGGCGGCTATGGCTACACCTTC. Its translation is CAVHGGYGYTF. The chain couples TRBV10-3 to TRBJ1-2; D is undetermined. The ends were cut back, 11 bases at V and 4 bases at J, with 11 bases in the middle. The CDR3 contains 11 residues. The germline V gene encodes CDR1 ENHRY and CDR2 SYGVKD.

The V and J genes are TRBV6-6 and TRBJ2-4, with 7 bases identical to TRBD2. CDR1 MNHNY and CDR2 SVGAGI come from the germline V gene (reference sequence). The trim removed 7 bases at V and 3 bases at J, leaving 9 bases unmatched. CDR3 length: 15 residues. CDR3: CASMVLSGDKNIQYF. The DNA of the CDR3 is TGTGCCAGCATGGTTCTCAGCGGGGACAAAAACATTCAGTACTTC.

The rearrangement uses TRBV7-2 and TRBJ2-1, with TRBD2 matching 9 bases. V was clipped by 1 base and J by 4 bases; unmatched bases: 2. The germline V gene has CDR1 SGHTA and CDR2 FQGNSA. The length of the CDR3 is 15 residues. CDR3 bases: TGTGCCAGCAGCTTAGGACTAGCGGAATACAATGAGCAGTTCTTC. Amino acid sequence: CASSLGLAEYNEQFF.

CDR3 sequence (DNA): TGCGCCAGCAGCCCCCGTGGGGCGACCACAAATGAGCAGTTCTTC. The encoded protein is CASSPRGATTNEQFF. V is TRBV4-3 and J is TRBJ2-1; tentatively, D is TRBD1 (5 bases). The CDR3 has 15 amino acids. Germline V lookup: CDR1 LGHNA, CDR2 YSLEER. V was pared by 4 bases and J by 7 bases, with 17 bases between.

On this clone: At one end, the junction sequence differs from germline, possibly due to a read error. The V gene is TRBV30, the J gene TRBJ2-7; D uncertain. Germline CDR1 and CDR2: GTSNPN and SVGIG (reference sequence). CDR3 length: 13 residues. CDR3 bases: TGTGCCTGGAGTGTAGAAAAAGATTACGGGCAGTACTTC. This codes for CAWSVEKDYGQYF.

This sequence joins TRBV18 and TRBJ1-2; 9 bases fit TRBD1. CDR1 KGHSH and CDR2 LQKENI come from the germline V gene. The J segment lost 8 bases and the V segment lost 6 bases, leaving 13 bases of the junction unmatched. The CDR3 length is 15 residues. The DNA of the CDR3 is TGTGCCAGCTCGCGGCCGGGACAGGGATTATGGGGCTACACCTTC. The encoded protein is CASSRPGQGLWGYTF.

The J gene is TRBJ2-5, the V gene TRBV4-1, with a weak D call TRBD1 (5 bases). This CDR3 has 13 amino acids. Per germline, CDR1 MGHRA and CDR2 YSYEKL. V was shortened by 5 bases and J by 1 base, with 8 bases between the two germline ends. CDR3 loop: CASSRGPQETQYF. As DNA, the CDR3 is TGCGCCAGCAGCAGGGGTCCCCAAGAGACCCAGTACTTC.

In its sample, this clone was seen a few times. The rearrangement joins TRBV7-3 to TRBJ2-2; 10 positions match TRBD2. The J segment lost 6 bases and the V segment lost 6 bases, leaving 13 bases of the junction unmatched. Germline CDR1 and CDR2: SGHTA and FQGTGA. This CDR3 spans 17 amino acids. The CDR3 sequence is CASSPDPSGSFAGELFF. DNA of the CDR3: TGTGCCAGCAGTCCGGATCCTAGCGGGAGTTTTGCCGGGGAGCTGTTTTTT.

V and J are TRBV7-3 and TRBJ2-1; no firm D call. There are 13 residues in the CDR3. Germline CDR1 and CDR2: SGHTA and FQGTGA. V lost 5 bases, J lost 6 bases, and 11 bases lay in between. In DNA form, the CDR3 reads TGTGCCAGCAGCAGTGGGCTTAGCAATGAGCAGTTCTTC. Translation gives CASSSGLSNEQFF.

This clone was seen once. V and J are TRBV7-9 and TRBJ1-4, with D possibly matching TRBD1 (6 bases). Germline CDR1 and CDR2: SEHNR and FQNEAQ (reference sequence). Deletions cut 0 bases from V and 7 bases from J, with 9 bases between. The CDR3 spans 14 residues. The CDR3 DNA follows: TGTGCCAGCAGCTTAGCACAGGGTGGTGAAAAACTGTTTTTT. This encodes CASSLAQGGEKLFF.

This sequence joins TRBV29-1 and TRBJ1-1, with D possibly being TRBD1 (6 bases). CDR3 size: 11 residues. V was shortened by 7 bases and J by 7 bases, with 13 bases between the two germline ends. The germline V gene has CDR1 SQVTM and CDR2 ANQGSEA. The CDR3: CSAREGGEAFF. For the CDR3, the DNA is TGCAGCGCCCGGGAGGGGGGTGAAGCTTTCTTT.

The CDR3 sequence: CASSQPQGALYGYTF. The CDR3 DNA reads TGCGCCAGCAGCCAACCACAGGGGGCCCTCTATGGCTACACCTTC. This chain links TRBV4-1 with TRBJ1-2, with TRBD1 matching over 9 bases. CDR1 is MGHRA, CDR2 YSYEKL, per germline. V lost 2 bases, J lost 4 bases, and 5 bases stayed unmatched. CDR3 size: 15 residues.